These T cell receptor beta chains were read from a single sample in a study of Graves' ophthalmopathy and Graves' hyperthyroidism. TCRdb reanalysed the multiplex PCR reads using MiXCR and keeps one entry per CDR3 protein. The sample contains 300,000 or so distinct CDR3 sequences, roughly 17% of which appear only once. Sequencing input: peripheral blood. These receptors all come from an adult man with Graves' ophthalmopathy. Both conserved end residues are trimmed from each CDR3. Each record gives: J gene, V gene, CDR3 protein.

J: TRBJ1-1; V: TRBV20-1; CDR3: SAEGNTEAF
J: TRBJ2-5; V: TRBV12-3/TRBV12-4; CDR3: ASSCLAGGQETQY
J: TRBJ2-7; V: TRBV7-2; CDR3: ASSLASAVQGDYEQY
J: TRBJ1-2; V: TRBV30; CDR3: AWSVPHSPNYGYT
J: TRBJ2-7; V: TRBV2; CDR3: ASRAGTSGNYEQY
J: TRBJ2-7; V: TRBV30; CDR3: AWSRGPYEQY
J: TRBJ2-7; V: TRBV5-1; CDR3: ASSPQPGTGSYEQY
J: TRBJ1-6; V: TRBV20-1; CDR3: SASLASPLH
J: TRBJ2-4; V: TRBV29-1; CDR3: SVVTGRGNIQY
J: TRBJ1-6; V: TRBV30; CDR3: AWSLGGQANSPLH
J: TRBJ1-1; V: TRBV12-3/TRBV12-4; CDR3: ASSQDGVGAF
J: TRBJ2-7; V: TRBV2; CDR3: ASSESGLAGNYEQY
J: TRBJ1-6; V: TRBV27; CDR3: ASGLQGDNSPLH
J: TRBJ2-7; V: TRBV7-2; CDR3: ASSLLAGGVGGEQY
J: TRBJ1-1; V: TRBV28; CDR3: ASRGTVRGTEAF
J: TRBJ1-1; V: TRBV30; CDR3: ACRDSNTEAF
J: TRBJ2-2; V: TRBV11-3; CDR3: ASSLVGVGGGTGELF
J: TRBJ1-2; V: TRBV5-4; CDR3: ASSSRGPGNYGYT
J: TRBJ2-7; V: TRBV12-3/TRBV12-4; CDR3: ASSLTGTGIHEQY
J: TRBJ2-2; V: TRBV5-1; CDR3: ASSTGQGNTGELF
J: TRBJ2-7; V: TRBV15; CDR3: ATSRVRGLAGGLSSYEQY
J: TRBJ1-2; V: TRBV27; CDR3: ASSLRAGYGYT
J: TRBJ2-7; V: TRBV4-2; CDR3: ASSQDQQGASYEQY
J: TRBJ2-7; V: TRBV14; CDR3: ASSQARGPTYEQY
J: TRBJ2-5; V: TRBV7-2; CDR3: ASSLAQLAVETQY
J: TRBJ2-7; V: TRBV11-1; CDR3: ASSPSLRAGATYEQY
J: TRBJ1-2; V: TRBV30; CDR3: AWKGGDGYT
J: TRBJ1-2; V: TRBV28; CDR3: ASSTVANYGYT
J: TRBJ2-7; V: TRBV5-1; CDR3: ASSGMTAPYEQS
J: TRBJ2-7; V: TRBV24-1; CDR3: ATSASIGDEGYEQY
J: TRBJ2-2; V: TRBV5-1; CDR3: ASSDSGTDTGELF
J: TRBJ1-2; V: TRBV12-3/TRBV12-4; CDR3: ASSSRDRGKLRYGYT
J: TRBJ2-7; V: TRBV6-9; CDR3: ASSRPGTGVSYEQY
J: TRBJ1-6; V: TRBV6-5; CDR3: ASRADRNNSPLH
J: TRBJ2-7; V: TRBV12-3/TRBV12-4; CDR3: ASSPHSGSYEQY
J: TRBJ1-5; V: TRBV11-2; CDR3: ASSSRGLQPQH
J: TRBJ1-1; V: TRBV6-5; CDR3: ASSYGRQGAVTEAF
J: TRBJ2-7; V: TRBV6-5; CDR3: ASGTRESPYEQY
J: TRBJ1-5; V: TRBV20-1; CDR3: SARGLDSNQPQH
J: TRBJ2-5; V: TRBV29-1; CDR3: SVRAGQGQY
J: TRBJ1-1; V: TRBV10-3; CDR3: AISPTGAEAF
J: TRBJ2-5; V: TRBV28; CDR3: ASSLRQSGETQY
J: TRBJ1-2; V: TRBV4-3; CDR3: ASSQGYAAEGGYT
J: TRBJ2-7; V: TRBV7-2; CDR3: ASSFTGTSRVEQY
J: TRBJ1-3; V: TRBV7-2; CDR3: ASSLESSGNTIY
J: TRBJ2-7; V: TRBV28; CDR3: ASRTGGPSYEQY
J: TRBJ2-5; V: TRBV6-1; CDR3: ASRTGGGVETQY
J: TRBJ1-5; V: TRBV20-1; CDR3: SARMALGKTQH
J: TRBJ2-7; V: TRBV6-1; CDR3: ASSEPGGGHYEQY
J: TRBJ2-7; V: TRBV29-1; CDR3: SVGGQPEQY
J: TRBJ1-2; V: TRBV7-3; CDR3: ASSPRPGVGYT
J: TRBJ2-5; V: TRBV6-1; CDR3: ASGKQETQY
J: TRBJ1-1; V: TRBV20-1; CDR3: SVRTGSEYTEAF
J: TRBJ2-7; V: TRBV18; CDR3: ASSPRSGSWYEQY